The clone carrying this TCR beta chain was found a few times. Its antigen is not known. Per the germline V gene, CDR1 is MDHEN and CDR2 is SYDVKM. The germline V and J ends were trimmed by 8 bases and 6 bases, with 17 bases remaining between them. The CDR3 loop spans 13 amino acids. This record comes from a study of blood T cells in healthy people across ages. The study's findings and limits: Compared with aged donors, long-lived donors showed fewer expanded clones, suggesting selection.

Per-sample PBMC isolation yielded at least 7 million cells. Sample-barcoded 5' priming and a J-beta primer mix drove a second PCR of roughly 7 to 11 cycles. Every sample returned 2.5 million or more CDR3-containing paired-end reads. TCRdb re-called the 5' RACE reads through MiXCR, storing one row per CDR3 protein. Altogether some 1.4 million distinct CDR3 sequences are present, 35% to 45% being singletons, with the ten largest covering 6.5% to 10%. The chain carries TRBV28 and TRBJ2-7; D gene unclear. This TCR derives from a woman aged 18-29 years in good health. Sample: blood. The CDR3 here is CASGLPNGREQYF. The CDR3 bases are TGTGCCAGCGGGCTACCAAATGGGCGCGAGCAGTACTTC.